The present TCR beta chain was sequenced within a study of T cells expressing NK-cell markers. Study as a whole: With respect to HCMV, most of the eight sequenced donors were seropositive, and one was seronegative. General study points: Of the CD8+ T cells in about 6 donors, about 1.0-8% belonged to dominant NKG2C+ clonotypes. Four donors likewise had their CD3+CD56-NKG2C+ fraction led by these clonotypes.

The CDR3 totals 19 residues. Scientists made TCR beta cDNA using 5'RACE template switching with UMIs. TCRdb reprocessed the 5' RACE reads and reports one entry per CDR3 protein, with no DNA. Found here are some 450,000 distinct CDR3 sequences; the top ten clones hold under 7.5%. Details on this clonotype: Its antigen is unidentified.

This chain joins TRBV21-1 and TRBJ2-2; TCRdb's D call of TRBD1 is untestable without DNA. TRBV21-1 is described as a pseudogene. Sequenced sample: blood T cells: a sorted CD56 or NKG2C T cell subset, CD4+ or CD8+ T cells, or bulk PBMC T cells (not recorded which). The receptor's source is a woman between 18 and 70 years old in good health. The CDR3 is CASSKAGSKGPMNTGELFF.